The 32 T cell receptor beta chains below all came from one sample that was sequenced in a study of T cells in Graves' hyperthyroidism and ophthalmopathy. TCR beta CDR3 regions were amplified from RNA. Researchers ran a first-round RT-PCR on the TCR CDR3 using the HTBI primer set. TCRdb passed the multiplex PCR reads through MiXCR, listing each CDR3 protein once. The table includes about 560,000 distinct CDR3 sequences, roughly 14% detected once. Input material: blood. These receptors were taken from a woman between 25 and 40 years old with Graves' hyperthyroidism.

This clonotype showed up just a few times. The rearrangement uses TRBV6-1 and TRBJ1-2; D is unclear. V shed 7 bases and J shed 0 bases, with 12 bases lying between them. This CDR3 comprises 14 residues. CDR1 and CDR2 (germline): MNHNS, SASEGT. The CDR3 loop reads CASNGGSPNYGYTF. The CDR3 DNA reads TGTGCCAGCAACGGAGGATCCCCTAACTATGGCTACACCTTC.

The V call is TRBV7-2, the J call TRBJ2-3; 9 bases map to TRBD1. The germline gives CDR1 SGHTA, CDR2 FQGNSA. Germline trimming cut 5 bases from V and 4 bases from J; bases unmatched to any gene: 4. The CDR3 runs to 14 residues. CDR3 sequence reads: CASSQTGGSDTQYF. CDR3 DNA: TGTGCCAGCAGCCAAACAGGGGGCTCAGATACGCAGTATTTT.

Ten or more counts support this clonotype. The chain recombines TRBV7-2 with TRBJ2-3, with a tentative D call TRBD2 (5 bases). With 5 bases removed from V and 6 bases from J, the gap between germline ends came to 21 bases. The length of the CDR3 is 16 residues. Germline values: CDR1 SGHTA, CDR2 FQGNSA. CDR3 residues: CASSTGNPAVGDTQYF. The CDR3 DNA is TGTGCCAGCAGCACCGGGAACCCGGCCGTAGGCGATACGCAGTATTTT.

The rearrangement joins TRBV5-1 to TRBJ2-7; the D gene is possibly TRBD2 (5 bases). Trimming took 5 bases from V and 0 from J, leaving 15 bases between them. CDR3 length: 15 residues. Germline V gene lookup returns CDR1 SGHRS and CDR2 YFSETQ. CDR3 bases: TGCGCCAGCAGGGACTCGACCCAATTCTCCTACGAGCAGTACTTC. Its translation is CASRDSTQFSYEQYF. Variable domain in full (rest from reference TRBV5-1 and TRBJ2-7): KAGVTQTPRYLIKTRGQQVTLSCSPISGHRSVSWYQQTPGQGLQFLFEYFSETQRNKGNFPGRFSGRQFSNSRSEMNVSTLELGDSALYLCASRDSTQFSYEQYFGPGTRLTVT.

The chain is built from TRBV11-3 and TRBJ2-7; no reliable D call. The V gene lost 1 base and the J gene lost 9 bases, with 13 bases spanning the gap. The CDR3 extends over 13 amino acids. Germline values: CDR1 SGHNT, CDR2 YENEEA. The CDR3 here is CASSLVVPVGQYF. In DNA, the CDR3 is TGTGCCAGCAGCTTAGTAGTCCCCGTGGGGCAGTACTTC. Together with reference TRBV11-3 and TRBJ2-7, the CDR3 gives the full variable domain: EAGVVQSPRYKIIEKKQPVAFWCNPISGHNTLYWYLQNLGQGPELLIRYENEEAVDDSQLPKDRFSAERLKGVDSTLKIQPAELGDSAVYLCASSLVVPVGQYFGPGTRLTVT.

This clonotype has at least ten counts. The chain uses TRBV7-2 and TRBJ2-7, with 13 bases lining up with TRBD2. Unmatched junction bases numbered 15, after V lost 5 bases and J lost 5 bases. The CDR3 extends over 18 amino acids. Germline lookup yields CDR1 SGHTA and CDR2 FQGNSA. Here the CDR3 DNA reads TGTGCCAGCAGCCCCGGGACTAGCGGGGACGGCCCTTGGCACGAGCAGTACTTC. Protein product: CASSPGTSGDGPWHEQYF.

The chain combines TRBV6-2 or TRBV6-3 with TRBJ1-6; a weak D match, TRBD1 (6 bases). The CDR3 consists of 18 residues. From germline, CDR1 is MNHEY and CDR2 SVGEGT. The V gene lost 6 bases and the J gene lost 0 bases, with 18 bases spanning the gap. The CDR3 nucleotides are TGTGCCAGCAGCCCCCGCGGGGGCCTGAGCTCCTATAATTCACCCCTCCACTTT. Encoded protein: CASSPRGGLSSYNSPLHF.

This clonotype was counted between two and nine times. The chain couples TRBV20-1 to TRBJ1-2, with no clear D. Germline V gene sequence: CDR1 DFQATT, CDR2 SNEGSKA (reference sequence). Trimming stripped 0 bases from V and 6 bases from J, with 17 bases between. The CDR3 spans 15 residues. The CDR3 protein is CSARDGRSLLHGYTF. In nucleotides, the CDR3 is TGCAGTGCTAGAGATGGTCGATCACTACTCCATGGCTACACCTTC.

The J gene is TRBJ1-6, the V gene TRBV6-2 or TRBV6-3; D is perhaps TRBD1 (5 bases). The CDR3 loop spans 12 amino acids. The ends were cut back, 8 bases at V and 11 bases at J, with 13 bases in the middle. Germline V gene data show CDR1 as MNHEY and CDR2 as SVGEGT. The CDR3 is CASSRGAPPLHF. CDR3 in DNA: TGTGCCAGCTCGCGAGGGGCCCCACCCCTCCACTTT.

The chain joins TRBV6-1 to TRBJ2-5, with a weak D call TRBD2 (7 bases). Germline CDR1 MNHNS, CDR2 SASEGT. The CDR3 has 15 residues. V lost 5 bases and J 2 bases, leaving 15 bases between the germline ends. CDR3 sequence (DNA): TGTGCCAGCAGTAGAGGGGGGGTCCTACAAGAGACCCAGTACTTC. Amino acids: CASSRGGVLQETQYF.

This rearrangement joins TRBV5-1 to TRBJ2-1, with TRBD2 matching over 11 bases. The CDR3 loop spans 16 amino acids. Germline-derived CDR1 and CDR2 are SGHRS and YFSETQ. After removal of 2 bases from V and 14 bases from J, the junction contained 15 bases not matched to a gene. In nucleotides, the CDR3 is TGCGCCAGCAGCTTAGACTTAGCGGGAGGGCCAAACAGAAAGTTCTTC. Protein product: CASSLDLAGGPNRKFF.

This clonotype was picked up many times. The genes are TRBV30 and TRBJ2-2, with TRBD2 identical over 10 bases. Per the germline V gene, CDR1 is GTSNPN and CDR2 is SVGIG (reference sequence). This CDR3 comprises 14 residues. J lost 7 bases, V lost 4 bases, and 6 bases had no gene match. DNA for the CDR3: TGTGCCTGGAATCTAGCGGGAGCCGGCGGGGAGCTGTTTTTT. The encoded protein is CAWNLAGAGGELFF. Full variable domain (missing parts from reference TRBV30 and TRBJ2-2): SQTIHQWPATLVQPVGSPLSLECTVEGTSNPNLYWYRQAAGRGLQLLFYSVGIGQISSEVPQNLSASRPQDRQFILSSKKLLLSDSGFYLCAWNLAGAGGELFFGEGSRLTVL.

The CDR3, as DNA: TGCAGTGCTCCCGACCCGGGACAGGGCCAAGAGACCCAGTACTTC. This translates into CSAPDPGQGQETQYF. J is TRBJ2-5 and V is TRBV20-1; 9 bases agree with TRBD1. The CDR3 covers 15 residues. Germline assignment: CDR1 DFQATT and CDR2 SNEGSKA (reference sequence). Unmatched junction bases numbered 8, after V lost 5 bases and J lost 1 base.

This clonotype was recorded many times. The rearrangement uses TRBV19 and TRBJ1-1; unclear D gene. Germline V gene data show CDR1 as LNHDA and CDR2 as SQIVND (reference sequence). The CDR3 extends over 15 amino acids. With 2 bases removed from V and 4 bases from J, the gap between germline ends came to 14 bases. CDR3 in DNA: TGTGCCAGTAGTATAACAGCCTCGATGAGCACTGAAGCTTTCTTT. Translation: CASSITASMSTEAFF. The whole variable domain, remainder taken from reference TRBV19 and TRBJ1-1, is DGGITQSPKYLFRKEGQNVTLSCEQNLNHDAMYWYRQDPGQGLRLIYYSQIVNDFQKGDIAEGYSVSREKKESFPLTVTSAQKNPTAFYLCASSITASMSTEAFFGQGTRLTVV.

This clonotype was counted many times. The chain carries TRBV30 and TRBJ2-5; D unclear. Trimming removed 0 bases at V and 13 bases at J, with 12 bases between. This CDR3 spans 11 amino acids. Looked up from germline, CDR1 is GTSNPN and CDR2 is SVGIG (reference sequence). CDR3 DNA sequence: TGTGCCTGGAGTGTACATTTGGATCGGTACTTC. This translates into CAWSVHLDRYF.

This sequence joins TRBV10-3 and TRBJ1-5; D possibly corresponds to TRBD1 (6 bases). Trimming removed 0 bases at V and 0 bases at J, with 15 bases between. Germline lookup yields CDR1 ENHRY and CDR2 SYGVKD. The CDR3 totals 18 residues. The CDR3 DNA follows: TGTGCCATCAGTGAGTCCTTCGGCAGGGGATATAGCAATCAGCCCCAGCATTTT. Residues: CAISESFGRGYSNQPQHF.

This clonotype was seen many times. At one of its ends the junction is not consistent with the germline gene, which may arise from a read error. V and J are TRBV12-3 or TRBV12-4 and TRBJ2-3, with D tentatively TRBD1 or TRBD2 (5 bases each). The CDR3 is 13 residues long. The CDR3 loop is CASSRGPTNTQYF. For the CDR3, the DNA is TGTGCCAGCAGCCGGGGACCCACAAATACGCAGTATTTT.

This clonotype came up a few times. The genes are TRBV5-6 and TRBJ1-2, with 9 bases that match TRBD1. V was clipped by 0 bases and J by 6 bases; unmatched bases: 9. Germline loops: CDR1 SGHDT, CDR2 YYEEEE. The CDR3 is 16 amino acids. The CDR3 is CASSLALQGAGDGYTF. CDR3 sequence (DNA): TGTGCCAGCAGCTTGGCTCTACAGGGGGCAGGGGATGGCTACACCTTC.

The CDR3 region has the DNA TGCAGTGCTAGGGACCCCGGGGGCAATCAGCCCCAGCATTTT. This sequence encodes CSARDPGGNQPQHF. This rearrangement joins TRBV20-1 to TRBJ1-5; no clear D. Germline-derived CDR1 and CDR2 are DFQATT and SNEGSKA (reference sequence). This CDR3 is 14 amino acids long. Deletions cut 3 bases from V and 2 bases from J, with 11 bases between.

The chain combines TRBV19 with TRBJ2-3; the D call may be TRBD1 or TRBD2 (6 bases each). Germline V CDR1 and CDR2: LNHDA, SQIVND (reference sequence). V lost 0 bases to trimming and J lost 4 bases, with 14 bases between them. CDR3 length: 16 amino acids. CDR3 loop: CASSIDGGQVADTQYF. The DNA of the CDR3 is TGTGCCAGTAGTATAGATGGGGGGCAAGTCGCAGATACGCAGTATTTT. The entire variable domain, with the rest obtained from reference TRBV19 and TRBJ2-3, is as follows: DGGITQSPKYLFRKEGQNVTLSCEQNLNHDAMYWYRQDPGQGLRLIYYSQIVNDFQKGDIAEGYSVSREKKESFPLTVTSAQKNPTAFYLCASSIDGGQVADTQYFGPGTRLTVL.

This clonotype was seen a handful of times. The chain is built from TRBV7-2 and TRBJ1-1; a weak D match, TRBD1 (5 bases). Germline CDR1 is SGHTA and CDR2 is FQGNSA. V was shortened by 6 bases and J by 8 bases, with 16 bases between the two germline ends. There are 13 residues in the CDR3. As DNA, the CDR3 is TGTGCCAGCAGTGAGTGGGGGATGGAGGAAGCTTTCTTT. This encodes CASSEWGMEEAFF. Full variable domain (rest looked up from reference TRBV7-2 and TRBJ1-1): GAGVSQSPSNKVTEKGKDVELRCDPISGHTALYWYRQSLGQGLEFLIYFQGNSAPDKSGLPSDRFSAERTGGSVSTLTIQRTQQEDSAVYLCASSEWGMEEAFFGQGTRLTVV.

This clonotype was recorded at least ten times. The gene calls are TRBV5-1 and TRBJ2-7; 8 bases align to TRBD2. Per germline, CDR1 SGHRS and CDR2 YFSETQ. After removal of 2 bases from V and 3 bases from J, the junction contained 4 bases not matched to a gene. The CDR3 runs 14 residues. CDR3: CASSFWAGGYEQYF. CDR3 DNA sequence: TGCGCCAGCAGCTTCTGGGCGGGAGGCTACGAGCAGTACTTC.

This chain joins TRBV4-1 and TRBJ2-3, with no clear D. Trimming removed 1 base at V and 1 base at J, with 12 bases between. The germline CDR1 and CDR2 sequences are MGHRA and YSYEKL. CDR3 length: 16 amino acids. The CDR3 region has the DNA TGCGCCAGCAGCCAAGGGCCGAGTCTTCGCACAGATACGCAGTATTTT. This encodes CASSQGPSLRTDTQYF.

V usage is TRBV19 and J usage is TRBJ1-5, with TRBD1 matching 8 bases. Looked up from germline, CDR1 is LNHDA and CDR2 is SQIVND (reference sequence). V gave up 7 bases and J gave up 6 bases; unmatched junction bases: 8. This CDR3 has 14 residues. CDR3 sequence: CASTLDRDVQPQHF. The CDR3, as DNA: TGTGCCAGTACCCTGGACAGGGATGTTCAGCCCCAGCATTTT.

This clonotype was recorded at least ten times. V is TRBV12-3 or TRBV12-4 and J is TRBJ2-7; no firm D call. Trimming took off 1 base at V and 2 bases at J, with 9 bases between the two ends. This CDR3 has 14 amino acids. The chain's CDR3 is CASSLDPSAYEQYF. The CDR3 coding sequence is TGTGCCAGCAGTTTAGACCCCTCCGCCTACGAGCAGTACTTC.

The rearrangement joins TRBV10-3 to TRBJ2-7; TRBD2 is a possible D gene (5 bases). The germline V gene encodes CDR1 ENHRY and CDR2 SYGVKD. V gave up 2 bases and J gave up 5 bases, with 10 bases separating them. The CDR3 is 13 amino acids. The CDR3 nucleotides are TGTGCCATCAGTGAGGCCGGGATCGACGAGCAGTACTTC. Protein product: CAISEAGIDEQYF.

This clonotype occurred many times. V gene TRBV20-1 combines with J gene TRBJ2-1, with TRBD2 identical over 9 bases. The CDR3 sequence is 15 residues long. Germline loops: CDR1 DFQATT, CDR2 SNEGSKA (reference sequence). The junction had 14 bases not matched to a gene; V was cut back by 4 bases and J by 10 bases. CDR3 in amino acids: CSATVAAGGLPEQFF. In DNA form, the CDR3 reads TGCAGTGCTACAGTAGCAGCGGGAGGTCTCCCCGAGCAGTTCTTC.

The sample holds a few counts of this clonotype. The rearrangement links TRBV6-2 or TRBV6-3 to TRBJ2-2, with D perhaps assigned TRBD1 or TRBD2 (5 bases each). V shed 5 bases and J shed 3 bases, with 16 bases lying between them. CDR3 length: 16 residues. CDR1 and CDR2 (germline): MNHEY, SVGEGT. Here the CDR3 DNA reads TGTGCCAGCAGTCGACCGGGACCATCGGACACCGGGGAGCTGTTTTTT. Its translation: CASSRPGPSDTGELFF.

Regarding this clonotype: One base away lies a much larger clone, so this may be a sequencing read error. The CDR3 DNA is TGCAGTGCTAAAGCGGCCAGGGTGACGGGAGTAGCCTACGAGCAGTACTTC. It translates to CSAKAARVTGVAYEQYF. The gene calls are TRBV20-1 and TRBJ2-7; a weak D match, TRBD2 (6 bases). Germline CDR1 and CDR2: DFQATT and SNEGSKA (reference sequence). Between the trimmed V and J ends, which lost 4 bases and 2 bases, there was a span of 24 bases. This CDR3 is built from 17 residues.

A few counts support this clonotype. This chain links TRBV28 with TRBJ2-1, with 10 bases that match TRBD2. This CDR3 spans 18 amino acids. V lost 2 bases and J lost 9; bases outside the gene matches: 16. CDR1 is MDHEN, CDR2 SYDVKM, per germline. Written as DNA, the CDR3 is TGTGCCAGCAGTTTAGAGCGGGGTGGGCTAGCGGGAGATATTGAGCAGTTCTTC. Protein: CASSLERGGLAGDIEQFF.

This clonotype has only one observation. V and J are TRBV10-3 and TRBJ2-1; 8 nucleotides line up with TRBD2. Gene TRBJ2-7 matches the end of the DNA better, so the J call may be wrong. The CDR3 runs 16 residues. CDR1 is ENHRY and CDR2 is SYGVKD in the germline V gene. The chain's CDR3 is CAISDMAGGNTNEQYF. In DNA form, the CDR3 reads TGTGCCATCAGTGATATGGCGGGGGGTAATACAAATGAGCAGTACTTC.

This clonotype showed up many times. The CDR3 here is CASRQGGSYNSPLHF. As DNA, the CDR3 is TGTGCCAGTCGACAGGGCGGCTCCTATAATTCACCCCTCCACTTT. V and J are TRBV6-1 and TRBJ1-6, with TRBD1 matching over 7 bases. The J segment lost 0 bases and the V segment lost 9 bases, leaving 5 bases of the junction unmatched. The CDR3 spans 15 residues. Germline loops: CDR1 MNHNS, CDR2 SASEGT.